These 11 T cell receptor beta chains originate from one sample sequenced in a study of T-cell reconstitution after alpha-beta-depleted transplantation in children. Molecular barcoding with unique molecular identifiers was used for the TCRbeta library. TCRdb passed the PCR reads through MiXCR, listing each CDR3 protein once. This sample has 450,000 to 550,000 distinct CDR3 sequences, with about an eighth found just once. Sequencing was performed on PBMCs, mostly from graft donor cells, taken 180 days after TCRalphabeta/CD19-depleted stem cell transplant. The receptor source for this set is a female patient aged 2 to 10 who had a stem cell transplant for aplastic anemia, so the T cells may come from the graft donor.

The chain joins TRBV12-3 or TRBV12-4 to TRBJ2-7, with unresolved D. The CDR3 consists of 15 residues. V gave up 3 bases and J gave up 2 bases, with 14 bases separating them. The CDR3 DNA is TGTGCCAGCAGTTTGCTCTGGGAAAACCCCTACGAGCAGTACGTC. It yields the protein CASSLLWENPYEQYV.

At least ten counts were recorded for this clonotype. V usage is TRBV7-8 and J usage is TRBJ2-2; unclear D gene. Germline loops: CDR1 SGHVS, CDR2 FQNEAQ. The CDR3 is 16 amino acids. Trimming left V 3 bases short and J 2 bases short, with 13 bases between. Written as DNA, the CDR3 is TGTGCCAGCAGCTTTCAAACGCCCTTAAACACCGGGGAGCTGTTTTTT. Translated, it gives CASSFQTPLNTGELFF.

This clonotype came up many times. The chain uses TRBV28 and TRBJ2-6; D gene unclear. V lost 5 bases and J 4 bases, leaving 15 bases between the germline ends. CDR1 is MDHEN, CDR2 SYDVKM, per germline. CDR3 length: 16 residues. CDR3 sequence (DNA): TGTGCCAGCAGTGTGGGCGTGGGGTCCGGGGCCAACGTCCTGACTTTC. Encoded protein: CASSVGVGSGANVLTF.

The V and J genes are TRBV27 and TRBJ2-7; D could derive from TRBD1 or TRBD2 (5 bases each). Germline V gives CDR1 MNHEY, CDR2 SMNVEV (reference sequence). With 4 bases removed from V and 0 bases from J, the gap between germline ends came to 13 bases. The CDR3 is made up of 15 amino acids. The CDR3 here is CASSSVGALSYEQYF. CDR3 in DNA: TGTGCCAGCAGTTCGGTCGGGGCCCTCTCCTACGAGCAGTACTTC.

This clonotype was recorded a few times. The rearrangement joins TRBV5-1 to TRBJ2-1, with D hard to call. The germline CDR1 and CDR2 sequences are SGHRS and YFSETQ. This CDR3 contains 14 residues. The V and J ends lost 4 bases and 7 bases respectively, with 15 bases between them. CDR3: CASSTAGPLNEQFF. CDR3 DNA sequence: TGCGCCAGCAGCACGGCCGGCCCCTTGAATGAGCAGTTCTTC.

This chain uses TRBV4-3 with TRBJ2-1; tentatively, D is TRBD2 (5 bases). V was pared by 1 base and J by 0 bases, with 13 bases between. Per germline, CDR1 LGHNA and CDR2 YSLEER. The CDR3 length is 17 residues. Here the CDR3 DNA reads TGCGCCAGCAGCCAAGTCCCGGACTTGTCCTCCTACAATGAGCAGTTCTTC. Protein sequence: CASSQVPDLSSYNEQFF.

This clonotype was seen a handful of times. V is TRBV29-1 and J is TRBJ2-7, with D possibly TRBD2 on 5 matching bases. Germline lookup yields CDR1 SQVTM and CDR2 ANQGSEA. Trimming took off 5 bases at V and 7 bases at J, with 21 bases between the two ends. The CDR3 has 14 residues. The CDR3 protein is CSVLTGKDWEEQYF. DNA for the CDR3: TGCAGCGTTCTAACTGGGAAGGACTGGGAGGAGCAGTACTTC.

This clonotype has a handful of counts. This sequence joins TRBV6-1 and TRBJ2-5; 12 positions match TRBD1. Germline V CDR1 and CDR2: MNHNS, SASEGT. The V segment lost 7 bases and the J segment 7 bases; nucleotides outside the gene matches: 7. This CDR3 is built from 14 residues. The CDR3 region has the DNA TGTGCCAGCAAAGGGACAGGGGGCCAGGGGACCCAGTACTTC. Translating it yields CASKGTGGQGTQYF.

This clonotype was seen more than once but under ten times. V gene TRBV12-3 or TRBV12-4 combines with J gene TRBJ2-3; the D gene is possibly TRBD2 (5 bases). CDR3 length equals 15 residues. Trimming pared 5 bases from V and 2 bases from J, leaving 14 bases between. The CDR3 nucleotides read TGTGCCAGCAGTCCCCCGGGATTTGACACAGATACGCAGTATTTT. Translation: CASSPPGFDTDTQYF.

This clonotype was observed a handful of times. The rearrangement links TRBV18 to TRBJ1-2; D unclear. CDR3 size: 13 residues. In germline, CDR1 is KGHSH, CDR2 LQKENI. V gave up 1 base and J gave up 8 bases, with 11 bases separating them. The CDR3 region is CASSPQRAPGYTF. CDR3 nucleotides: TGTGCCAGCTCACCACAGAGGGCCCCCGGCTACACCTTC.

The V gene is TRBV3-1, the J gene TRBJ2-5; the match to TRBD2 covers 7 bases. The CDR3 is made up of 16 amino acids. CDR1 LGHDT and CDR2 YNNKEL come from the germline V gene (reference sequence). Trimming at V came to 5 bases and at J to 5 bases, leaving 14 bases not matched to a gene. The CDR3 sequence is CASSILPLAERETQYF. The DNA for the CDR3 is TGTGCCAGCAGCATCCTACCCCTAGCGGAACGGGAGACCCAGTACTTC.